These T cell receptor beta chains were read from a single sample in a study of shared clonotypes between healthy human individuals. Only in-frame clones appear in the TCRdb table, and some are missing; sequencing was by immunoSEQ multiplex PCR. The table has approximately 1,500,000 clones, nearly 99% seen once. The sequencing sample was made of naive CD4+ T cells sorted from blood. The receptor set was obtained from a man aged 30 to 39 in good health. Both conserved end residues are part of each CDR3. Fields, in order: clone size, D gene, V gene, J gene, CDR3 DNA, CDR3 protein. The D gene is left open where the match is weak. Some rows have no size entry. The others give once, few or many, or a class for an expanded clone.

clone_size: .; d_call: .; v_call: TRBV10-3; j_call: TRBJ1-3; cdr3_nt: TGTGCCATCAGCAAGTCTGGAAACACCATATATTTT; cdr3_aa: CAISKSGNTIYF
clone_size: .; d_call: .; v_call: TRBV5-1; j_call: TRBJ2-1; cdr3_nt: TGCGCCAGCAGCAAGCCGGGACGTAACAATGAGCAGTTCTTC; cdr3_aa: CASSKPGRNNEQFF
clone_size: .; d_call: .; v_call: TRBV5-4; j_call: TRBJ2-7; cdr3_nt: TGTGCCAGCAGCCGACCCGGCCTGGACTACGAGCAGTACTTC; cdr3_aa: CASSRPGLDYEQYF
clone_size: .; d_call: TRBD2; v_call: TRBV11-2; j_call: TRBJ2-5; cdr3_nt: TGTGCCAGCAGCTTAGACCTTGCCCTGGCGGGAGTGCTGGAGACCCAGTACTTC; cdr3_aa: CASSLDLALAGVLETQYF
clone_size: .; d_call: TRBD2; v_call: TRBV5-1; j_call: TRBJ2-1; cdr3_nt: TGCGCCAGCAGCTTGGGAGGCGGGAGCTACAATGAGCAGTTCTTC; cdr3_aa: CASSLGGGSYNEQFF
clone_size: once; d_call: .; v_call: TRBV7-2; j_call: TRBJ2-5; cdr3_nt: TGTGCCAGCAGCTTAGAGGGACCCGGGGGAACCCAGTACTTC; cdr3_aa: CASSLEGPGGTQYF
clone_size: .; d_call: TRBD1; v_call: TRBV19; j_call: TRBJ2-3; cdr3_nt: TGTGCCAGTAGAGCGGGACAGGGTTCTAGCACAGATACGCAGTATTTT; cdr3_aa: CASRAGQGSSTDTQYF
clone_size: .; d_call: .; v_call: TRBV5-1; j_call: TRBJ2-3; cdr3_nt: TGCGCCAGCAGCTTTCCCCCCGATACGCAGTATTTT; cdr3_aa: CASSFPPDTQYF
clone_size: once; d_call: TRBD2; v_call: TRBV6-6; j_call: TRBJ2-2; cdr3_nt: TGTGCATTAGCGGGAGGGCGTACCGGGGAGCTGTTTTTT; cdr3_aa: CALAGGRTGELFF
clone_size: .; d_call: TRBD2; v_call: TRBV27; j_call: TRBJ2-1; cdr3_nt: TGTGCCAGCAGTTCAATAGGACTAGCGGGAGGGCCTAGTAAATTCTTC; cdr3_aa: CASSSIGLAGGPSKFF
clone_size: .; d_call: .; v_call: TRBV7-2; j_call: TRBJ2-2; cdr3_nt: TGTGCCAGCAGCTTACTAGCGAAGACGAACACCGGGGAGCTGTTTTTT; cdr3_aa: CASSLLAKTNTGELFF
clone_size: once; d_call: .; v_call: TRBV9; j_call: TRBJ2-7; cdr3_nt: TGTGCCAGCAGCCTAGACACCCGCTCCTACGAGCAGTACTTC; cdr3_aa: CASSLDTRSYEQYF
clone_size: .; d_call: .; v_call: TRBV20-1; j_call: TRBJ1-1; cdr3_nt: TGCAGTGCGCAGAACACTGAAGCTTTCTTT; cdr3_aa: CSAQNTEAFF
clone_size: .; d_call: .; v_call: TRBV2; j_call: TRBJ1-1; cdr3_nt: TGTGCCAGTCAGGGCCTGAACACTGAAGCTTTCTTT; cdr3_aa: CASQGLNTEAFF
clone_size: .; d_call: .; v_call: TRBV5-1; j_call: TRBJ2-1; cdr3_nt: TGCGCCAGCAGCTCCGCGCCCCCGACATTCTCTTCCTACAATGAGCAGTTCTTC; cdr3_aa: CASSSAPPTFSSYNEQFF
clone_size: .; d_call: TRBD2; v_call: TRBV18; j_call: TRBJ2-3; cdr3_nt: TGTGCCAGCTCACCTCTAGCGGGAGGGGTCACAGATACGCAGTATTTT; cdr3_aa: CASSPLAGGVTDTQYF
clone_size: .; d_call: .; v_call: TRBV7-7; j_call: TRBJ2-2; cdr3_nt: TGTGCTAGCAGCTCTTGGGGACGTGGAACCGGGGAGCTGTTTTTT; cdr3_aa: CASSSWGRGTGELFF
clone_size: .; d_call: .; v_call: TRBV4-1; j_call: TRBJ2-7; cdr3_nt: TGCGCCAGCAGCCAAGACCTGAGAACCTCCGTGCAGTACTTC; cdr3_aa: CASSQDLRTSVQYF
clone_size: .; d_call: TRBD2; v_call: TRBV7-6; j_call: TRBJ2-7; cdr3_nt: TGTGCCAGCAGTGGGCTAGCGGGAGCGGGGGAGCAGTACTTC; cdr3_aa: CASSGLAGAGEQYF
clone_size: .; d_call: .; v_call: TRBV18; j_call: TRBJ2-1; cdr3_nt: TGTGCCAGCTCACCACAACAGGTACGCGGACTGTCTACCCCGTACAATGAGCAGTTCTTC; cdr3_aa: CASSPQQVRGLSTPYNEQFF
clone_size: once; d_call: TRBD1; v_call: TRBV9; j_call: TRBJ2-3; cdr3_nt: TGTGCCAGCAGCGTAGACGGACAGGGGGTGACAGATACGCAGTATTTT; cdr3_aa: CASSVDGQGVTDTQYF
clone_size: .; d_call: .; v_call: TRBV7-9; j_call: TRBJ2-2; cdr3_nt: TGTGCCAGCAGCTTCATATCCACCGGGGAGCTGTTTTTT; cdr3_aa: CASSFISTGELFF
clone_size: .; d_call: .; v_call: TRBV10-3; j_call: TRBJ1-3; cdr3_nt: TGTGCCATCACGACAGAGCCCTCTGGAAACACCATATATTTT; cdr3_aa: CAITTEPSGNTIYF
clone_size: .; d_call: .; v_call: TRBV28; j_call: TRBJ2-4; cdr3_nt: TGTGCCAGCAGTTTAAGTCTAGCCAAAAACATTCAGTACTTC; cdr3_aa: CASSLSLAKNIQYF
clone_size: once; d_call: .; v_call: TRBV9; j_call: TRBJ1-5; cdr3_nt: TGTGCCAGCAGCGCTACCCCAACCCAGCCCCAGCATTTT; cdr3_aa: CASSATPTQPQHF
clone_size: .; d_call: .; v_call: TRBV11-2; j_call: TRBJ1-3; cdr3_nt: TGTGCCAGCAGCTTAGGGGCGGGAAACACCATATATTTT; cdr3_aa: CASSLGAGNTIYF
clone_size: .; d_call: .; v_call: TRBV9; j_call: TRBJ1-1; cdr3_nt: TGTGCCAGCAGCGTAGATGGAAGGGTGGGAAACACTGAAGCTTTCTTT; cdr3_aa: CASSVDGRVGNTEAFF
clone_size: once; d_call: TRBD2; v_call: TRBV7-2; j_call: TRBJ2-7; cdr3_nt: TGTGCCAGCAGCCCGGGACTAACTCGGAAGTACTTC; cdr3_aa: CASSPGLTRKYF
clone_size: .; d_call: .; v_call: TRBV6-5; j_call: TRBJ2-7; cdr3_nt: TGTGCCAGCAGCCGCGTTTTTTTCGGGGACGAGCAGTACTTC; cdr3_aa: CASSRVFFGDEQYF
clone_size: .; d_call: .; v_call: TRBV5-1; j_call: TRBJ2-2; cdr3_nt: TGCGCCAGCCGAATCCCCGGGGAGCTGTTTTTT; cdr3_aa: CASRIPGELFF
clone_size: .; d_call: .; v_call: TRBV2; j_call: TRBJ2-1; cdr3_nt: TGTGCCAGCAGTCGGGACTCGTACAATGAGCAGTTCTTC; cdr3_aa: CASSRDSYNEQFF
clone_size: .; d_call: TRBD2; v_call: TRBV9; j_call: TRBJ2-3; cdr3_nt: TGTGCCAGCACGGTGACTAGCGGGGGAGATACGCAGTATTTT; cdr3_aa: CASTVTSGGDTQYF
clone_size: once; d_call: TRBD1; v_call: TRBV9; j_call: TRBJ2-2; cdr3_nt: TGTGCCAGCAAAAGAACAGGGGACACCGGGGAGCTGTTTTTT; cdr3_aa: CASKRTGDTGELFF
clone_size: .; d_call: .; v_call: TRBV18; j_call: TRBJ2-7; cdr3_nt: TGTGCCAGCTCCCCAGGAGCCTCCTACGAGCAGTACTTC; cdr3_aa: CASSPGASYEQYF
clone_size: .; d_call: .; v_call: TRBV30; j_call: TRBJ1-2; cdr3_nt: TGTGCCTGGAGGCTTGGTGGCTACACCTTC; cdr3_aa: CAWRLGGYTF
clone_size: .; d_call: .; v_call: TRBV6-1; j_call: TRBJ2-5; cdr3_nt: TGTGCCAGCAGTGTATCATCGGGGGACCGGCGGGAGACCCAGTACTTC; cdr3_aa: CASSVSSGDRRETQYF
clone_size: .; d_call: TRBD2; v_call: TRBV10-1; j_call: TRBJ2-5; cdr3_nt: TGCGCCAGCAGTGAGTGGGACTATGCCCAAGAGACCCAGTACTTC; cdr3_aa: CASSEWDYAQETQYF
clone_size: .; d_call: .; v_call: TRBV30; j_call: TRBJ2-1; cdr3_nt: TGTGCCTGGGCCGCGGGGAGAACCTACAATGAGCAGTTCTTC; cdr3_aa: CAWAAGRTYNEQFF
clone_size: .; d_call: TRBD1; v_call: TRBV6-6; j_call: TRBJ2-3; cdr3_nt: TGTGCCAGCCAGACAGGGTTCACAGATACGCAGTATTTT; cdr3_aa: CASQTGFTDTQYF
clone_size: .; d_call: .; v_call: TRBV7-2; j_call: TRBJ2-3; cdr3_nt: TGTGCCAGCAGCTTATCTAAAGGGACGCAGTATTTT; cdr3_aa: CASSLSKGTQYF
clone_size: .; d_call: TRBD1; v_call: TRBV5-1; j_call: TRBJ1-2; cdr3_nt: TGCGCCAGCAGCTCTATTGGACAGGGGGGCTATGGCTACACCTTC; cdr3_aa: CASSSIGQGGYGYTF